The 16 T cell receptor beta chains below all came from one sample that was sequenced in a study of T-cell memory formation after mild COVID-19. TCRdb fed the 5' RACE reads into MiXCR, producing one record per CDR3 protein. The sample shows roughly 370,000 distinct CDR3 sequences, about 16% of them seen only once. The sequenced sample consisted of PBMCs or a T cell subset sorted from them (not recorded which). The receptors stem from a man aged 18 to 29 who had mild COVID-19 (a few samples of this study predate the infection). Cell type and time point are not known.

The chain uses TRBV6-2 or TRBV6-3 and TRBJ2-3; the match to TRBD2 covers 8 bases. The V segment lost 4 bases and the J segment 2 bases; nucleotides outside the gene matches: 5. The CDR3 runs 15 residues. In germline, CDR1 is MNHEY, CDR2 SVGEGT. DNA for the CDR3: TGTGCCAGCAGTTGGGGCGGGGGGAACACAGATACGCAGTATTTT. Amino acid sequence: CASSWGGGNTDTQYF.

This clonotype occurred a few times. CDR3 amino acids: CASRGSTRPYGYTF. Here the CDR3 DNA reads TGCGCCAGCAGGGGGTCTACGCGTCCTTATGGCTACACCTTC. The chain couples TRBV4-1 to TRBJ1-2; D not certain. This CDR3 is built from 14 residues. V was cut by 6 bases and J by 5 bases, with 16 bases left in between. Germline V gene lookup returns CDR1 MGHRA and CDR2 YSYEKL.

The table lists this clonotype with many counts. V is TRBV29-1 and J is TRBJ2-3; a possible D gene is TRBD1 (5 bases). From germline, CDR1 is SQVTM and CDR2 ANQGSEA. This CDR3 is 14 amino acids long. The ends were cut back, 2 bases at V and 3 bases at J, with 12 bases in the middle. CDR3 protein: CSVETRVGTDTQYF. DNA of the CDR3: TGCAGCGTTGAAACCAGGGTAGGGACAGATACGCAGTATTTT.

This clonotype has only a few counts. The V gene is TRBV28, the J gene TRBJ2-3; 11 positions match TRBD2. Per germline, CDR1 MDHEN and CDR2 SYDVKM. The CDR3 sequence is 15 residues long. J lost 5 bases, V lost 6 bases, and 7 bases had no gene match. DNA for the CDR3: TGTGCCAGCAGATCGACTAGCGGGAAGGTAGATACGCAGTATTTT. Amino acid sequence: CASRSTSGKVDTQYF.

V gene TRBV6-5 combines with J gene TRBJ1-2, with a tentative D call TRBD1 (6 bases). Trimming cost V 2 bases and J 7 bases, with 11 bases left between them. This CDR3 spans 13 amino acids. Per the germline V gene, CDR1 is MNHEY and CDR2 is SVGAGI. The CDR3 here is CASSYTQGSGYTF. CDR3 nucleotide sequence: TGTGCCAGCAGTTACACACAGGGTAGTGGCTACACCTTC.

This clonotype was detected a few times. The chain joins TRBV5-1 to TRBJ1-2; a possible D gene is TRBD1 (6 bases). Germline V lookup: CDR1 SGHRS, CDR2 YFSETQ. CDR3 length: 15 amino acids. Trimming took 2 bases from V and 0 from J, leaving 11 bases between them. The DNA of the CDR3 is TGCGCCAGCAGCTTCACCCAGGGGCCTAACTATGGCTACACCTTC. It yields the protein CASSFTQGPNYGYTF.

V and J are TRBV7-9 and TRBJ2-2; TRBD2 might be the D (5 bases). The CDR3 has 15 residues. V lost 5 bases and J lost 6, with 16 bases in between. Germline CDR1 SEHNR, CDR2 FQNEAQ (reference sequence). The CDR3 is CASSLVATAPGELFF. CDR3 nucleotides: TGTGCCAGCAGCCTCGTAGCGACGGCCCCCGGGGAGCTGTTTTTT.

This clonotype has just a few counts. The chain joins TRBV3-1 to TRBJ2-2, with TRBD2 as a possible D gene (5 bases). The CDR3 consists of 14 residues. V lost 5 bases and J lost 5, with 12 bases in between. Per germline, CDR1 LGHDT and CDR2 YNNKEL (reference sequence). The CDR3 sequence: CASSKSEGTGELFF. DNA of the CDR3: TGTGCCAGCAGCAAAAGTGAGGGAACCGGGGAGCTGTTTTTT.

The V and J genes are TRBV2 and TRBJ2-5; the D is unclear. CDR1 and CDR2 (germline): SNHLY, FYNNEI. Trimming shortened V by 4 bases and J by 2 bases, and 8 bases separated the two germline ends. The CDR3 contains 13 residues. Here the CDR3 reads CASSGPNQETQYF. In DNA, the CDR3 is TGTGCCAGCAGTGGCCCAAATCAAGAGACCCAGTACTTC.

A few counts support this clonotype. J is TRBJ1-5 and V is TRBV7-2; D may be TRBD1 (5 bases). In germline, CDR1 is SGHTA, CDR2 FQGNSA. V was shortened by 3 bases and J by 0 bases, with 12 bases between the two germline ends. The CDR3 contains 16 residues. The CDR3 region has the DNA TGTGCCAGCAGCTTTGGAGGGGCTCATAGCAATCAGCCCCAGCATTTT. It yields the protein CASSFGGAHSNQPQHF.

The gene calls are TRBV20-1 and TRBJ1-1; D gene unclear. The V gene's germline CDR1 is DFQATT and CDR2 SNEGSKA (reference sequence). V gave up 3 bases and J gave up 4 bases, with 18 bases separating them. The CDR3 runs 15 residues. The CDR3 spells CSARDLGSSGTEAFF. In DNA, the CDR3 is TGCAGTGCTAGGGACCTTGGGTCCTCGGGCACTGAAGCTTTCTTT.

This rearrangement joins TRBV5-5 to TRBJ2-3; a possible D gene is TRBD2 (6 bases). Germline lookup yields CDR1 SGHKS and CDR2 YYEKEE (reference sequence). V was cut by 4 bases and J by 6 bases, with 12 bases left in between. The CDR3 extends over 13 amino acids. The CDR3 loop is CASSAHLADTQYF. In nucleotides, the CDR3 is TGTGCCAGCAGCGCTCACCTAGCGGATACGCAGTATTTT.

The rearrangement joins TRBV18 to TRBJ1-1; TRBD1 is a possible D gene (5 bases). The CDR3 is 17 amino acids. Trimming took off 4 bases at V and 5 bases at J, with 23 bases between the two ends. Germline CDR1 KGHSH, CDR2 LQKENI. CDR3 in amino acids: CASSQIHSAGKETEAFF. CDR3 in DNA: TGTGCCAGCTCACAAATACATTCGGCAGGGAAAGAAACTGAAGCTTTCTTT.

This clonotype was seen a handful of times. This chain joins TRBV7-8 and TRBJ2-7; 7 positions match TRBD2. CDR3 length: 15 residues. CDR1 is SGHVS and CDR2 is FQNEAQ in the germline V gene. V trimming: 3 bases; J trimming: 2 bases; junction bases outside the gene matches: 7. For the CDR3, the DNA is TGTGCCAGCAGCTTGGTTCTAGCGGTTACCTACGAGCAGTACTTC. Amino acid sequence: CASSLVLAVTYEQYF.

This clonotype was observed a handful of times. Here the CDR3 reads CSAMGEAGGSSSTDTQYF. Written as DNA, the CDR3 is TGCAGTGCTATGGGTGAGGCGGGGGGATCCTCTAGCACAGATACGCAGTATTTT. The chain links TRBV20-1 to TRBJ2-3, with TRBD2 matching 8 bases. Germline CDR1 is DFQATT and CDR2 is SNEGSKA (reference sequence). CDR3 length: 18 residues. Trimming cost V 4 bases and J 0 bases; bases outside gene matches: 15.

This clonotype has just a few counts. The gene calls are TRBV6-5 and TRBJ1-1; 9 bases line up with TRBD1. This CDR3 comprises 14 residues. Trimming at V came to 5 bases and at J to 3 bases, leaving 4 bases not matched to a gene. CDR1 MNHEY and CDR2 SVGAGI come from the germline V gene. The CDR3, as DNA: TGTGCCAGCAGTCCAGACAGGGGGTACACTGAAGCTTTCTTT. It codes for CASSPDRGYTEAFF.